Listed here are 9 T cell receptor beta chains from one sample, sequenced in a study of vaccination effects on CD4 cells after COVID-19. Before any sequencing was done, the ViraFEST assay used viral peptide pools to expand antigen-specific CD4+ T cells. Having been cultured for 9 to 11 days, the cells underwent CD4+ T cell isolation. As their vaccination, participants received two doses of either BNT162b2 or mRNA-1273. The antigens for these receptors are not known. TCRdb keeps only in-frame clones here, not all; method: immunoSEQ multiplex PCR. The repertoire holds under 50,000 clones, with 70% to 85% as singletons. Here the sequenced sample was CD4+ T cells from PBMCs cultured with HCoV-NL63 spike peptides, taken after COVID-19 vaccination. All receptors come from a human donor who received a COVID-19 vaccine. Some clones in this sample may be carry-over from other donors' samples.

CDR3 region: CATSDSTSGNTIYF. CDR3 sequence (DNA): TGTGCCACCAGTGATTCAACATCTGGAAACACCATATATTTT. The gene calls are TRBV24-1 and TRBJ1-3; D not resolved. Per the germline V gene, CDR1 is KGHDR and CDR2 is SFDVKD. The CDR3 totals 14 residues. Trimming stripped 2 bases from V and 1 base from J, with 5 bases between.

The gene calls are TRBV7-9 and TRBJ1-1, with D unresolved. Trimming stripped 5 bases from V and 0 bases from J, with 7 bases between. Per the germline V gene, CDR1 is SEHNR and CDR2 is FQNEAQ (reference sequence). The CDR3 loop spans 13 amino acids. CDR3 loop: CASSTTVNTEAFF. In nucleotides, the CDR3 is TGTGCCAGCAGCACGACGGTGAACACTGAAGCTTTCTTT.

The genes are TRBV27 and TRBJ2-4, with a weak D call TRBD1 (6 bases). V dropped 6 bases and J dropped 1 base, with 13 bases sitting between them. CDR1 MNHEY and CDR2 SMNVEV come from the germline V gene (reference sequence). CDR3 length equals 15 residues. The CDR3 coding sequence is TGTGCCAGCAGCGATGACAGGTCGGCCAAAAACATTCAGTACTTC. As protein: CASSDDRSAKNIQYF.

The chain recombines TRBV28 with TRBJ1-5; perhaps TRBD1 as D (5 bases). Trimming took off 10 bases at V and 0 bases at J, with 19 bases between the two ends. The CDR3 is 16 residues long. Germline V CDR1 and CDR2: MDHEN, SYDVKM. The CDR3 sequence: CATGGWGGNSNQPQHF. CDR3 nucleotides: TGTGCCACAGGAGGGTGGGGGGGGAATAGCAATCAGCCCCAGCATTTT.

The V gene is TRBV18, the J gene TRBJ2-3, with TRBD2 matching over 8 bases. The germline V gene has CDR1 KGHSH and CDR2 LQKENI. This CDR3 is 15 amino acids long. Trimming took 3 bases from V and 6 from J; bases not matched to a gene: 8. CDR3 coding DNA: TGTGCCAGCTCACCGTTAGCGGGGATCGTTGATACGCAGTATTTT. This translates into CASSPLAGIVDTQYF. Looking up the rest from reference TRBV18 and TRBJ2-3 gives the full variable domain: NAGVMQNPRHLVRRRGQEARLRCSPMKGHSHVYWYRQLPEEGLKFMVYLQKENIIDESGMPKERFSAEFPKEGPSILRIQQVVRGDSAAYFCASSPLAGIVDTQYFGPGTRLTVL.

The J gene is TRBJ2-3, the V gene TRBV19, with 8 bases lining up with TRBD2. The CDR3 runs to 15 residues. V shed 5 bases, J shed 4 bases, and the junction held 8 bases outside the gene matches. Germline V lookup: CDR1 LNHDA, CDR2 SQIVND (reference sequence). CDR3 sequence reads: CASSAGLVGSDTQYF. The CDR3 DNA is TGTGCCAGTAGTGCGGGACTAGTTGGATCAGATACGCAGTATTTT.

The chain's CDR3 is CASSFRQYQETQYF. The CDR3 DNA is TGTGCCAGCAGTTTTAGACAGTACCAAGAGACCCAGTACTTC. V and J are TRBV28 and TRBJ2-5; perhaps TRBD1 as D (5 bases). Per germline, CDR1 MDHEN and CDR2 SYDVKM. V was cut by 3 bases and J by 0 bases, with 8 bases left in between. This CDR3 spans 14 amino acids.

This sequence joins TRBV29-1 and TRBJ2-1; 16 bases are shared with TRBD2. Unmatched junction bases numbered 8, after V lost 7 bases and J lost 2 bases. This CDR3 is built from 17 residues. Germline values: CDR1 SQVTM, CDR2 ANQGSEA. The DNA of the CDR3 is TGCAGCGCCGGGACTAGCGGGGGGGCTGGAACCTACAATGAGCAGTTCTTC. Amino acid sequence: CSAGTSGGAGTYNEQFF.

This clone was observed a few times. This chain links TRBV30 with TRBJ1-5; possible D gene TRBD1, 6 bases. The V gene lost 1 base and the J gene lost 6 bases, with 16 bases spanning the gap. This CDR3 spans 15 amino acids. Germline CDR1 is GTSNPN and CDR2 is SVGIG (reference sequence). CDR3 amino acids: CAWSESTGNGQPQHF. The DNA for the CDR3 is TGTGCCTGGAGTGAAAGCACAGGGAATGGTCAGCCCCAGCATTTT.